The text below deals with one T cell receptor beta chain. In germline, CDR1 is SGHNT, CDR2 YENEEA. With V trimmed by 5 bases and J by 9 bases, 11 bases remained unmatched. The CDR3 length is 14 residues. This sample was taken from a study of T cell changes during pregnancy in multiple sclerosis. Assay: immunoSEQ multiplex PCR; the TCRdb copy retains only in-frame clones and omits some. The sample consists of about 74,000 clones, 92% of them appearing once. The sample here was peripheral blood, taken after pregnancy. This TCR was sampled from a female donor in good health, enrolled as a control in a pregnancy study. The chain couples TRBV11-3 to TRBJ1-1; the match to TRBD1 covers 8 bases. CDR3 protein: CASSPVTGERKAFF. CDR3 coding DNA: TGTGCCAGCAGCCCAGTGACAGGGGAGAGGAAAGCTTTCTTT.